This T cell receptor (beta chain) was documented in a study of blood T cell repertoires in COVID-19. Study in general: PBMCs, B-cell-depleted T cells, or T cells provided the cDNA or gDNA that made up the material.

This clone was seen a single time. Libraries were prepared by immunoSEQ multiplex PCR; TCRdb keeps only in-frame clonotypes and omits some of them. The sample carries under 85,000 clones, about 76% recorded once. V gave up 2 bases and J gave up 5 bases, with 12 bases separating them. CDR1 MNHEY and CDR2 SVGEGT come from the germline V gene. The CDR3 has 14 residues. The sequence came from a woman over 75 with active or convalescent COVID-19. This chain joins TRBV6-2 or TRBV6-3 and TRBJ1-2; D not resolved. The sequenced material came from peripheral blood. The chain's CDR3 is CASSYGQPLYGYTF. Written as DNA, the CDR3 is TGTGCCAGCAGTTACGGGCAGCCTCTTTATGGCTACACCTTC.